This T cell receptor (beta chain) stems from a study of Graves' ophthalmopathy and Graves' hyperthyroidism. RNA transcripts yielded amplified TCR beta CDR3 regions. HTBI primers were used in a first-round RT-PCR, which preceded a second-round multiplex PCR. TCRdb reanalysed the multiplex PCR reads using MiXCR and keeps one entry per CDR3 protein. The repertoire includes roughly 500,000 distinct CDR3 sequences, about an eighth of them detected once, and about a tenth sits in the top ten. Specimen: blood. The TCR sequence derives from a woman in her twenties or thirties with Graves' ophthalmopathy.

The CDR3 DNA reads as TGTGCCAGCAGCTGGGACAACTCGAACACTGAAGCTTTCTTT. Amino acids: CASSWDNSNTEAFF. The chain is built from TRBV6-2 or TRBV6-3 and TRBJ1-1, with a possible D match to TRBD1 (6 bases). V lost 6 bases and J lost 1, with 12 bases in between. Germline V gives CDR1 MNHEY, CDR2 SVGEGT. There are 14 residues in the CDR3.